The 27 T cell receptor beta chains given below trace back to one sample, sequenced in a study of T-cell reconstitution after alpha-beta-depleted transplantation in children. Preparation of the TCRbeta library used unique molecular identifiers. TCRdb ran MiXCR on the PCR reads and lists one entry per CDR3 protein. The sample yields 600,000 or so distinct CDR3 sequences, 20% to 25% seen once. Sequencing was performed on PBMCs, mostly from graft donor cells, taken 360 days after TCRalphabeta/CD19-depleted stem cell transplant. All receptors come from a boy younger than two who had a stem cell transplant for acute myeloid leukemia, so the T cells may come from the graft donor.

The chain uses TRBV20-1 and TRBJ1-1; the D gene is possibly TRBD1 (5 bases). V was clipped by 6 bases and J by 6 bases, with 8 bases between them. From germline, CDR1 is DFQATT and CDR2 SNEGSKA (reference sequence). This CDR3 is built from 10 residues. CDR3 DNA: TGCAGTGCGGGAGGGGCTGAAGCTTTCTTT. This sequence encodes CSAGGAEAFF.

This clonotype was picked up a small number of times. This chain uses TRBV7-2 with TRBJ2-5, with 8 positions matching TRBD2. V trimming: 5 bases; J trimming: 3 bases; junction bases outside the gene matches: 5. Germline loops: CDR1 SGHTA, CDR2 FQGNSA. This CDR3 is 14 amino acids long. In DNA form, the CDR3 reads TGTGCCAGCAGCCACAGCGGGGGTAAAGAGACCCAGTACTTC. This codes for CASSHSGGKETQYF.

This clonotype was counted only a few times. This chain uses TRBV7-9 with TRBJ2-1; D call uncertain. CDR1 SEHNR and CDR2 FQNEAQ come from the germline V gene (reference sequence). The CDR3 contains 14 residues. V lost 6 bases, J lost 8 bases, and 17 bases lay in between. The CDR3 protein is CASREALNIDEQFF. Here the CDR3 DNA reads TGTGCCAGCAGAGAGGCCCTAAACATCGATGAGCAGTTCTTC.

There are many counts of this clonotype. This rearrangement joins TRBV7-2 to TRBJ2-1; 11 bases fit TRBD2. The V gene end was trimmed by 5 bases and the J gene end by 3 bases; junction bases not matched to a gene: 6. This CDR3 has 16 residues. Germline V gene lookup returns CDR1 SGHTA and CDR2 FQGNSA. The chain's CDR3 is CASSTHLAGGYNEQFF. DNA of the CDR3: TGTGCCAGCAGCACCCATCTAGCGGGGGGCTACAATGAGCAGTTCTTC.

V is TRBV11-3 and J is TRBJ2-5, with a possible D match to TRBD1 (7 bases). CDR1 SGHNT and CDR2 YENEEA come from the germline V gene. The length of the CDR3 is 16 residues. Trimming stripped 1 base from V and 1 base from J, with 13 bases between. The CDR3 protein is CASSLGGGTVQETQYF. The CDR3 nucleotides are TGTGCCAGCAGCTTAGGAGGGGGGACAGTCCAAGAGACCCAGTACTTC.

This clonotype was detected only a few times. This rearrangement joins TRBV20-1 to TRBJ2-7, with D perhaps TRBD1 or TRBD2 (5 bases each). This CDR3 is built from 13 residues. With 1 base removed from V and 3 bases from J, the gap between germline ends came to 10 bases. Germline V gives CDR1 DFQATT, CDR2 SNEGSKA (reference sequence). CDR3 amino acids: CSARGDRHYEQYF. CDR3 DNA sequence: TGCAGTGCTAGAGGGGACCGCCACTACGAGCAGTACTTC.

This rearrangement joins TRBV11-1 to TRBJ2-2, with TRBD1 as a possible D gene (6 bases). The CDR3 covers 19 residues. Trimming pared 3 bases from V and 4 bases from J, leaving 24 bases between. Germline lookup yields CDR1 SGHAT and CDR2 FQDESV (reference sequence). The CDR3: CASSFSSGQGIRRTGELFF. The DNA of the CDR3 is TGTGCCAGCAGCTTCTCGTCGGGGCAGGGGATTCGTCGCACCGGGGAGCTGTTTTTT.

There are many counts of this clonotype. This rearrangement joins TRBV6-2 or TRBV6-3 to TRBJ2-1, with 9 positions matching TRBD2. This CDR3 has 15 residues. CDR1 is MNHEY and CDR2 is SVGEGT in the germline V gene. The V segment lost 7 bases and the J segment 6 bases; nucleotides outside the gene matches: 10. The CDR3 sequence is CASMRVRGGSNEQFF. In DNA form, the CDR3 reads TGTGCCAGCATGAGGGTGCGGGGGGGGAGCAATGAGCAGTTCTTC.

The chain employs TRBV7-6 and TRBJ2-1, with 7 nucleotides matching TRBD1. The germline CDR1 and CDR2 sequences are SGHVS and FNYEAQ. V shed 0 bases, J shed 2 bases, and the junction held 13 bases outside the gene matches. CDR3 length: 19 residues. Here the CDR3 reads CASSLASLTRTGAYNEQFF. The CDR3 DNA reads TGTGCCAGCAGCTTAGCGTCCCTTACCCGGACAGGTGCCTACAATGAGCAGTTCTTC. The full variable domain, its missing parts supplied by reference TRBV7-6 and TRBJ2-1, is GAGVSQSPRYKVTKRGQDVALRCDPISGHVSLYWYRQALGQGPEFLTYFNYEAQQDKSGLPNDRFSAERPEGSISTLTIQRTEQRDSAMYRCASSLASLTRTGAYNEQFFGPGTRLTVL.

The chain uses TRBV28 and TRBJ1-6; 8 bases align to TRBD1. V was pared by 0 bases and J by 7 bases, with 5 bases of the junction left unmatched. The CDR3 runs to 16 residues. The V gene's germline CDR1 is MDHEN and CDR2 SYDVKM. CDR3 in amino acids: CASSLWVTGGNSPLHF. Written as DNA, the CDR3 is TGTGCCAGCAGTTTATGGGTAACAGGGGGAAATTCACCCCTCCACTTT.

This clonotype was seen many times. This sequence joins TRBV12-3 or TRBV12-4 and TRBJ1-2; D not certain. V lost 5 bases, J lost 5 bases, and 12 bases lay in between. The CDR3 sequence is 13 residues long. CDR3: CASSPRTPYGYTF. The CDR3 DNA is TGTGCCAGCAGTCCCCGGACCCCTTATGGCTACACCTTC.

This clonotype showed up many times. The chain employs TRBV3-1 and TRBJ2-7, with 10 nucleotides matching TRBD2. Unmatched junction bases numbered 8, after V lost 3 bases and J lost 6 bases. The CDR3 length is 15 residues. Germline values: CDR1 LGHDT, CDR2 YNNKEL (reference sequence). In DNA form, the CDR3 reads TGTGCCAGCAGCCAGAATCTCGGGACTAGCGTCGAGCAGTACTTC. This encodes CASSQNLGTSVEQYF.

The CDR3 loop is CASSLPLDRSTDTQYF. CDR3 nucleotides: TGTGCCAGCAGCTTACCACTAGACCGTAGCACAGATACGCAGTATTTT. V is TRBV7-9 and J is TRBJ2-3, with D tentatively TRBD2 (5 bases). Trimming took off 2 bases at V and 0 bases at J, with 12 bases between the two ends. In germline, CDR1 is SEHNR, CDR2 FQNEAQ (reference sequence). The CDR3 spans 16 residues.

This chain joins TRBV20-1 and TRBJ2-5; D is unclear. Trimming stripped 7 bases from V and 5 bases from J, with 8 bases between. The CDR3 runs to 10 residues. The germline V gene has CDR1 DFQATT and CDR2 SNEGSKA (reference sequence). CDR3 amino acids: CSELRETQYF. The CDR3 DNA reads as TGCAGTGAACTCCGGGAGACCCAGTACTTC.

This clonotype was seen repeatedly, ten times or more. The chain carries TRBV20-1 and TRBJ2-2; D remains unclear. Germline CDR1 and CDR2: DFQATT and SNEGSKA (reference sequence). The CDR3 sequence is 11 residues long. Trimming pared 1 base from V and 7 bases from J, leaving 4 bases between. CDR3 DNA: TGCAGTGCTAGAGGGGGCGGGGAGCTGTTTTTT. Protein product: CSARGGGELFF.

This clonotype was counted many times. V is TRBV20-1 and J is TRBJ2-3; 12 bases map to TRBD2. The CDR3 runs 18 residues. Germline assignment: CDR1 DFQATT and CDR2 SNEGSKA (reference sequence). The trim removed 0 bases at V and 6 bases at J, leaving 13 bases unmatched. Here the CDR3 reads CSARDSSASGGASDTQYF. The CDR3 DNA reads TGCAGTGCTAGAGATTCTAGCGCTAGCGGGGGGGCTTCGGATACGCAGTATTTT.

This clonotype was counted between two and nine times. The chain carries TRBV15 and TRBJ1-4; weak D call: TRBD1 (6 bases). The CDR3 contains 15 residues. V lost 4 bases and J lost 6, with 15 bases in between. CDR1 is LNHNV and CDR2 is YYDKDF in the germline V gene (reference sequence). The CDR3 bases are TGTGCCACCAGCATCAGGGGCTATCCAGATGAAAAACTGTTTTTT. This translates into CATSIRGYPDEKLFF.

The chain couples TRBV2 to TRBJ2-1; a weak D match, TRBD1 (5 bases). Germline V gene lookup returns CDR1 SNHLY and CDR2 FYNNEI. V was shortened by 7 bases and J by 10 bases, with 17 bases between the two germline ends. The CDR3 has 13 amino acids. CDR3 DNA: TGTGCCAGCAAGTGGGGCAATGGCTACGAGCAGTTCTTC. It translates to CASKWGNGYEQFF.

This clonotype was seen ten or more times. This rearrangement joins TRBV12-3 or TRBV12-4 to TRBJ1-1; no definite D call. Trimming shortened V by 6 bases and J by 6 bases, and 11 bases separated the two germline ends. This CDR3 spans 12 amino acids. The CDR3 protein is CASRAGEAEAFF. CDR3 in DNA: TGTGCCAGCAGGGCGGGTGAGGCTGAAGCTTTCTTT.

This clonotype was seen only a few times. This CDR3 is CASRPTGVTSNQPQHF. The CDR3 nucleotides read TGTGCCAGCAGACCGACCGGGGTCACTAGCAATCAGCCCCAGCATTTT. The chain combines TRBV6-1 with TRBJ1-5, with D unresolved. The germline gives CDR1 MNHNS, CDR2 SASEGT. The germline V and J ends were trimmed by 6 bases and 0 bases, with 15 bases remaining between them. The CDR3 is made up of 16 amino acids.

The V gene is TRBV20-1, the J gene TRBJ2-7; 7 nucleotides line up with TRBD1. Looked up from germline, CDR1 is DFQATT and CDR2 is SNEGSKA (reference sequence). This CDR3 is built from 18 residues. The ends lost 5 bases at V and 5 bases at J; junction bases unmatched: 24. CDR3: CSALETGVGSAWFNEQYF. Here the CDR3 DNA reads TGCAGTGCTCTTGAAACAGGGGTAGGGTCAGCGTGGTTCAACGAGCAGTACTTC.

This chain joins TRBV12-5 and TRBJ2-1, with D perhaps matching TRBD2 (5 bases). The CDR3 loop spans 14 amino acids. CDR1 and CDR2 from the germline V gene are LGHNT and FRNRAP. V lost 2 bases, J lost 4 bases, and 9 bases lay in between. The CDR3 region has the DNA TGTGCTAGTGGTTTGTTCTGGGAGTACAATGAGCAGTTCTTC. Its translation: CASGLFWEYNEQFF.

This clonotype turned up a few times. V usage is TRBV29-1 and J usage is TRBJ2-4; 9 bases align to TRBD2. This CDR3 has 12 residues. CDR1 is SQVTM and CDR2 is ANQGSEA in the germline V gene. V shed 7 bases, J shed 3 bases, and the junction held 1 base outside the gene matches. In DNA form, the CDR3 reads TGCAGCGGGACTAGCGACAAAAACATTCAGTACTTC. It specifies CSGTSDKNIQYF.

This clonotype has more than one count but fewer than ten. This chain joins TRBV12-3 or TRBV12-4 and TRBJ2-6; possibly TRBD1 for D (6 bases). V was trimmed by 8 bases and J by 0 bases, leaving 11 bases between them. The CDR3 has 15 residues. This chain's CDR3 is CASDTGISGANVLTF. The CDR3 DNA is TGTGCCAGCGATACAGGGATCTCTGGGGCCAACGTCCTGACTTTC.

The chain joins TRBV7-6 to TRBJ2-6; a weak D match, TRBD1 (5 bases). V lost 2 bases and J 4 bases, leaving 15 bases between the germline ends. Germline CDR1 SGHVS, CDR2 FNYEAQ. The CDR3 length is 17 residues. CDR3 in amino acids: CASSLTYRRPGANVLTF. In nucleotides, the CDR3 is TGTGCCAGCAGCTTAACTTACAGGCGTCCCGGGGCCAACGTCCTGACTTTC.

The genes are TRBV2 and TRBJ2-3; 10 bases fit TRBD1. CDR3 length equals 17 residues. Per the germline V gene, CDR1 is SNHLY and CDR2 is FYNNEI. V lost 4 bases and J lost 2; bases outside the gene matches: 9. The CDR3 loop reads CASSARRQGAHTDTQYF. The CDR3, as DNA: TGTGCCAGCAGTGCGCGGAGACAGGGGGCGCACACAGATACGCAGTATTTT.

The chain employs TRBV5-5 and TRBJ2-7, with 10 bases fitting TRBD2. The ends lost 3 bases at V and 5 bases at J; junction bases unmatched: 8. The CDR3 is 15 amino acids. Per the germline V gene, CDR1 is SGHKS and CDR2 is YYEKEE (reference sequence). The CDR3, as DNA: TGTGCCAGCAGCTCCTCCGGGACTAGCGTCCACGAGCAGTACTTC. This codes for CASSSSGTSVHEQYF.